This TCR beta chain was identified during a study of cytomegalovirus exposure and HLA in healthy donors. Regarding the study as a whole: TCR beta V segments were, for the most part, productive about 87% or about 30% of the time in an earlier analysis. As confirmed in vitro, three CMV-associated chains were specific for CMV antigens. Altogether, 150 or so TCR beta chains were recorded as cytomegalovirus-associated. Looking again later, the authors saw that most CMV-associated TCR beta chains seemed HLA-restricted.

CDR1 is SGHRS, CDR2 YFSETQ, per germline. V dropped 3 bases and J dropped 3 bases, with 16 bases sitting between them. The CDR3 contains 15 residues. About this clone itself: Its antigen is still unknown.

Amplification used 60 Vbeta primers and 13 Jbeta primers. Here immunoSEQ multiplex PCR was the method, and the copy in TCRdb shows in-frame clones only, minus some. The sample has 200,000 or so clones, 85% seen once; the top ten hold 1% to 1.5%. The sequencing input was PBMCs. The chain carries TRBV5-1 and TRBJ2-7; D might be TRBD1 (5 bases). The sequence derives from a human donor in good health. CDR3 DNA sequence: TGCGCCAGCAGCTCCCGACAGACCCTAAGCTACGAGCAGTACTTC. Translation: CASSSRQTLSYEQYF.